This T cell receptor beta chain originates from a study of blood T cell repertoires in COVID-19. In the study overall: Acute and convalescent COVID-19 samples came from the United States, Italy and Spain. PBMCs, B-cell-depleted T cells, or T cells were the source of the cDNA or gDNA that made up the material.

The V end was cut by 4 bases, the J end by 2 bases, with 8 bases between. The CDR3 totals 13 residues. Per the germline V gene, CDR1 is MGHDK and CDR2 is SYGVNS. Up to 2 weeks before entering the study, exposed participants had met a COVID-19 case. Libraries were prepared by immunoSEQ multiplex PCR; TCRdb keeps only in-frame clonotypes and omits some of them. The repertoire holds around 250,000 clones, with around 90% as singletons. The rearrangement joins TRBV25-1 to TRBJ1-1, with a weak D call TRBD1 (6 bases). The sample was PBMCs or T cells enriched from blood (not recorded which). The clonotype was recovered from a woman in her 40s who had been exposed to COVID-19. DNA of the CDR3: TGTGCCAGCAGTGGACAGGTTAACACTGAAGCTTTCTTT. It is translated as CASSGQVNTEAFF.